These 16 T cell receptor beta chains originate from one sample sequenced in a study of CD8 T cells in Susac syndrome. An input of 0.5 to 1 ug of RNA was subjected to reverse transcription using random hexamers. TCRdb fed the immunoSEQ multiplex PCR reads into MiXCR, producing one record per CDR3 protein. The data show around 150,000 distinct CDR3 sequences, roughly 93% seen once. The material sequenced was CD4+ T cells from PBMCs. The receptors come from a human donor in good health.

The V and J genes are TRBV7-2 and TRBJ2-2; D call uncertain. CDR1 is SGHTA, CDR2 FQGNSA, per germline. CDR3 length: 13 amino acids. V was shortened by 5 bases and J by 6 bases, with 10 bases between the two germline ends. The CDR3 reads CASSPRFAGELFF. CDR3 DNA sequence: TGTGCCAGCAGCCCACGTTTCGCCGGGGAGCTGTTTTTT. Supplemented by reference TRBV7-2 and TRBJ2-2, the full variable domain reads GAGVSQSPSNKVTEKGKDVELRCDPISGHTALYWYRQSLGQGLEFLIYFQGNSAPDKSGLPSDRFSAERTGGSVSTLTIQRTQQEDSAVYLCASSPRFAGELFFGEGSRLTVL.

V gene TRBV12-5 combines with J gene TRBJ2-3, with D possibly matching TRBD1 (6 bases). The CDR3 is made up of 15 amino acids. The V gene's germline CDR1 is LGHNT and CDR2 FRNRAP. Trimming left V 1 base short and J 0 bases short, with 8 bases between. In DNA, the CDR3 is TGTGCTAGTGGTTTGGGGACAGCTAGCACAGATACGCAGTATTTT. Encoded protein: CASGLGTASTDTQYF.

The rearrangement uses TRBV24-1 and TRBJ2-2, with D perhaps TRBD1 (5 bases). Germline V lookup: CDR1 KGHDR, CDR2 SFDVKD. This CDR3 region has 15 residues. Trimming pared 3 bases from V and 2 bases from J, leaving 9 bases between. CDR3 bases: TGTGCCACCAGTGATACGACAGTTAACACCGGGGAGCTGTTTTTT. Protein: CATSDTTVNTGELFF.

The chain uses TRBV9 and TRBJ1-1, with 12 bases aligning to TRBD1. Unmatched junction bases numbered 5, after V lost 4 bases and J lost 1 base. Germline V gene data show CDR1 as SGDLS and CDR2 as YYNGEE. There are 16 residues in the CDR3. The CDR3 DNA is TGTGCCAGCAGCCTGCGGGACAGGGGGCCGAACACTGAAGCTTTCTTT. Translated, it gives CASSLRDRGPNTEAFF. The entire variable domain, with the rest obtained from reference TRBV9 and TRBJ1-1, is as follows: DSGVTQTPKHLITATGQRVTLRCSPRSGDLSVYWYQQSLDQGLQFLIQYYNGEERAKGNILERFSAQQFPDLHSELNLSSLELGDSALYFCASSLRDRGPNTEAFFGQGTRLTVV.

This chain links TRBV19 with TRBJ1-6, with TRBD1 matching over 9 bases. CDR1 and CDR2 (germline): LNHDA, SQIVND (reference sequence). The trim removed 8 bases at V and 1 base at J, leaving 3 bases unmatched. The CDR3 contains 15 residues. The CDR3 coding sequence is TGTGCCAGTCGGACAGGGGCTTCCTATAATTCACCCCTCCACTTT. Translation: CASRTGASYNSPLHF.

This clonotype was seen only once. This chain uses TRBV3-1 with TRBJ2-7, with 7 positions matching TRBD1. Trimming at V came to 5 bases and at J to 9 bases, leaving 7 bases not matched to a gene. The CDR3 totals 12 residues. Germline CDR1 reads LGHDT; CDR2 reads YNNKEL (reference sequence). The CDR3 sequence: CASSERTGGQYF. The CDR3 DNA is TGTGCCAGCAGCGAACGGACAGGTGGGCAGTACTTC.

V is TRBV30 and J is TRBJ2-7; 11 bases are shared with TRBD2. The CDR3 totals 14 residues. Germline V gene sequence: CDR1 GTSNPN, CDR2 SVGIG (reference sequence). V trimming: 4 bases; J trimming: 3 bases; junction bases outside the gene matches: 5. CDR3 region: CAWKVAGGHYEQYF. CDR3 nucleotides: TGTGCCTGGAAAGTAGCGGGGGGGCACTACGAGCAGTACTTC.

V is TRBV13 and J is TRBJ1-2; 7 nucleotides align to TRBD1. Germline-derived CDR1 and CDR2 are PRHDT and FYEKMQ (reference sequence). Germline trimming cut 6 bases from V and 6 bases from J; bases unmatched to any gene: 10. This CDR3 spans 14 amino acids. CDR3 in DNA: TGTGCCAGCAGTACACAGGGGTACGACCATGGCTACACCTTC. This encodes CASSTQGYDHGYTF. The full variable domain, in which reference TRBV13 and TRBJ1-2 provide the parts outside the CDR3, is AAGVIQSPRHLIKEKRETATLKCYPIPRHDTVYWYQQGPGQDPQFLISFYEKMQSDKGSIPDRFSAQQFSDYHSELNMSSLELGDSALYFCASSTQGYDHGYTFGSGTRLTVV.

The chain uses TRBV20-1 and TRBJ2-3; 9 nucleotides line up with TRBD2. Germline lookup yields CDR1 DFQATT and CDR2 SNEGSKA (reference sequence). The CDR3 runs to 14 residues. Trimming at V came to 2 bases and at J to 1 base, leaving 1 base not matched to a gene. This CDR3 reads CSARLAGRTDTQYF. CDR3 nucleotides: TGCAGTGCTAGACTAGCGGGACGCACAGATACGCAGTATTTT.

CDR3 coding DNA: TGTGCCAGCAGTACGACTGAGTCGGATGGCTACACCTTC. Translated, it gives CASSTTESDGYTF. The rearrangement links TRBV12-3 or TRBV12-4 to TRBJ1-2; no clear D gene. V was shortened by 5 bases and J by 6 bases, with 13 bases between the two germline ends. The CDR3 length is 13 residues.

This rearrangement joins TRBV3-1 to TRBJ1-5; possibly TRBD1 for D (6 bases). Germline assignment: CDR1 LGHDT and CDR2 YNNKEL (reference sequence). The CDR3 is 16 amino acids. Trimming took off 0 bases at V and 6 bases at J, with 15 bases between the two ends. The CDR3 reads CASSQDPGGRGQPQHF. The DNA for the CDR3 is TGTGCCAGCAGCCAAGATCCGGGGGGGCGCGGTCAGCCCCAGCATTTT.

The chain is built from TRBV3-1 and TRBJ2-7; D is perhaps TRBD1 (6 bases). Germline V gene lookup returns CDR1 LGHDT and CDR2 YNNKEL (reference sequence). The CDR3 consists of 15 residues. Trimming left V 2 bases short and J 3 bases short, with 14 bases between. CDR3 in DNA: TGTGCCAGCAGCCAAACTAGGACAGCCTACTACGAGCAGTACTTC. The encoded protein is CASSQTRTAYYEQYF.

The rearrangement joins TRBV6-5 to TRBJ2-5; TRBD2 agrees at 12 bases. V lost 3 bases and J lost 3; bases outside the gene matches: 2. Germline V gene sequence: CDR1 MNHEY, CDR2 SVGAGI. This CDR3 region has 15 residues. CDR3 DNA: TGTGCCAGCAGTTATGGACTAGCGGGGAAAGAGACCCAGTACTTC. Translating it yields CASSYGLAGKETQYF.

This chain joins TRBV29-1 and TRBJ2-1, with D hard to call. The germline gives CDR1 SQVTM, CDR2 ANQGSEA. This CDR3 spans 11 amino acids. V lost 7 bases and J 0 bases, leaving 4 bases between the germline ends. The CDR3 here is CSGDSYNEQFF. The CDR3 nucleotides read TGCAGCGGTGACTCCTACAATGAGCAGTTCTTC.

The chain combines TRBV20-1 with TRBJ2-3, with D hard to call. Germline CDR1 is DFQATT and CDR2 is SNEGSKA (reference sequence). The germline V and J ends were trimmed by 2 bases and 4 bases, with 4 bases remaining between them. The CDR3 runs 11 residues. CDR3 coding DNA: TGCAGTGCTAGATTGGCAGATACGCAGTATTTT. Translating it yields CSARLADTQYF.

The rearrangement links TRBV20-1 to TRBJ2-3; D may be TRBD2 (5 bases). Trimming left V 8 bases short and J 2 bases short, with 14 bases between. The CDR3 is 13 residues long. Per germline, CDR1 DFQATT and CDR2 SNEGSKA (reference sequence). CDR3 protein: CSPSGILTDTQYF. For the CDR3, the DNA is TGCAGTCCAAGCGGCATTCTCACAGATACGCAGTATTTT.